One sample yielded the 11 T cell receptor beta chains listed below, sequenced in a study of CD8+CD57+ T cells in acquired aplastic anemia. Genomic DNA provided the template from which TCR beta VDJ and CDR3 profiles were obtained. Each CDR3 protein gets one entry after TCRdb re-called the reads with MiXCR. The table shows 80,000 or so distinct CDR3 sequences, with around 70% occurring only once. In patients chosen for sequencing, flow cytometry had shown CD8+CD57+ cell expansion. Specimen: sorted CD4+, CD8+, or CD8+CD57+ T cells (not recorded which) from PBMCs. These receptors all stem from a human donor with aplastic anemia.

This clonotype appeared a few times. V and J are TRBV27 and TRBJ2-7; D is ambiguous. V was cut by 6 bases and J by 3 bases, with 6 bases left in between. This CDR3 is 11 amino acids long. The germline gives CDR1 MNHEY, CDR2 SMNVEV (reference sequence). Here the CDR3 reads CASSYGYEQYF. The CDR3, as DNA: TGTGCCAGCAGCTATGGCTACGAGCAGTACTTC.

V and J are TRBV19 and TRBJ2-7; 9 bases fit TRBD1. V was pared by 6 bases and J by 5 bases, with 11 bases of the junction left unmatched. CDR1 and CDR2 from the germline V gene are LNHDA and SQIVND (reference sequence). The CDR3 runs 15 residues. DNA of the CDR3: TGTGCCAGTAGCCGAACCGGGACAGGGAGGGACGAGCAGTACTTC. Translated: CASSRTGTGRDEQYF.

The chain couples TRBV10-3 to TRBJ2-1; maybe TRBD2 (5 bases). This CDR3 region has 11 residues. V dropped 11 bases and J dropped 3 bases, with 8 bases sitting between them. The germline V gene encodes CDR1 ENHRY and CDR2 SYGVKD. DNA of the CDR3: TGTGCCGCGGGCAACTACAATGAGCAGTTCTTC. Residues: CAAGNYNEQFF.

The genes are TRBV19 and TRBJ2-1; D is perhaps TRBD1 (5 bases). V was cut by 7 bases and J by 7 bases, with 14 bases left in between. Per the germline V gene, CDR1 is LNHDA and CDR2 is SQIVND (reference sequence). This CDR3 is 13 amino acids long. Here the CDR3 reads CASNPRERNEQFF. CDR3 sequence (DNA): TGTGCCAGTAACCCCAGGGAACGGAATGAGCAGTTCTTC.

This clonotype occurred a few times. V and J are TRBV7-9 and TRBJ1-2, with no clear D. The CDR3 is 14 residues long. The ends were cut back, 5 bases at V and 6 bases at J, with 16 bases in the middle. The V gene's germline CDR1 is SEHNR and CDR2 FQNEAQ (reference sequence). The CDR3 nucleotides read TGTGCCAGCAGCCCCCCCTGGGCAGACAATGGCTACACCTTC. This encodes CASSPPWADNGYTF.

The chain has TRBV14 and TRBJ2-1; TRBD1 matches at 8 bases. Germline-derived CDR1 and CDR2 are SGHDN and FVKESK. The length of the CDR3 is 14 residues. V shed 5 bases and J 7 bases; nucleotides not matched to a gene: 7. Written as DNA, the CDR3 is TGTGCCAGCAGCGTCGGACAGGGTGGGAATGAGCAGTTCTTC. As protein: CASSVGQGGNEQFF.

In its sample, this clonotype was seen once. V usage is TRBV12-3 or TRBV12-4 and J usage is TRBJ1-6; D not certain. CDR3 length equals 14 residues. V lost 6 bases to trimming and J lost 6 bases, with 12 bases between them. The CDR3 reads CASRVRAGNSPLHF. The DNA of the CDR3 is TGTGCCAGCAGGGTGAGGGCCGGTAATTCACCCCTCCACTTT.

This chain uses TRBV24-1 with TRBJ2-1; weak D call: TRBD2 (5 bases). Germline V gene lookup returns CDR1 KGHDR and CDR2 SFDVKD. Trimming pared 4 bases from V and 10 bases from J, leaving 16 bases between. CDR3 length: 14 amino acids. The CDR3 DNA reads as TGTGCCACCAGTGAAGGCAGAGGGAATGGCGAGCAGTTCTTC. This translates into CATSEGRGNGEQFF.

The rearrangement joins TRBV10-2 to TRBJ2-7; D is undetermined. The CDR3 runs 14 residues. Trimming took 4 bases from V and 0 from J, leaving 10 bases between them. Germline loops: CDR1 WSHSY, CDR2 SAAADI. The CDR3 loop is CASSGYSSSYEQYF. CDR3 DNA: TGCGCCAGCAGTGGGTATAGCAGCTCCTACGAGCAGTACTTC.

The chain links TRBV7-9 to TRBJ2-5; 15 bases are a match to TRBD2. V shed 5 bases and J 1 base; nucleotides not matched to a gene: 2. The CDR3 runs 16 residues. Germline assignment: CDR1 SEHNR and CDR2 FQNEAQ (reference sequence). The CDR3 DNA sequence: TGTGCCAGCAGCGGACTAGCGGGGGGGTTCCAAGAGACCCAGTACTTC. Protein: CASSGLAGGFQETQYF.

The chain uses TRBV29-1 and TRBJ1-2, with 7 bases matching TRBD1. The germline V gene has CDR1 SQVTM and CDR2 ANQGSEA. V gave up 0 bases and J gave up 8 bases; unmatched junction bases: 12. This CDR3 region has 15 residues. CDR3 nucleotide sequence: TGCAGCGTTGAAGAACCCCGTCCTAGGGGGCACGGCTACACCTTC. Encoded protein: CSVEEPRPRGHGYTF.